Sequencing of this T cell receptor (beta chain) was carried out in a study of blood T cell repertoires in COVID-19. Study-level information: The origin of the acute and convalescent COVID-19 samples was the United States, Italy and Spain.

This CDR3 spans 10 amino acids. Trimming left V 11 bases short and J 6 bases short, with 8 bases between. Germline V lookup: CDR1 WNHNN, CDR2 SYGVQD (reference sequence). In the authors' methods: The assay estimated nucleated cells by amplifying reference gene primers. Generated by immunoSEQ multiplex PCR, the TCRdb table keeps only in-frame clones and is missing some. Clone size and the V and J calls come from that table; the DNA yielded D and trimming. Of about 320,000 clones in the sample, roughly 90% were seen once. This clone has a handful of counts. What was sequenced was PBMCs or T cells enriched from blood (not recorded which). The clonotype originates from a young woman who had been exposed to COVID-19. The V call is TRBV10-1, the J call TRBJ2-1, with unresolved D. The CDR3 DNA reads TGCGCCCCCGCCGGCAATGAGCAGTTCTTC. Translated, it gives CAPAGNEQFF.